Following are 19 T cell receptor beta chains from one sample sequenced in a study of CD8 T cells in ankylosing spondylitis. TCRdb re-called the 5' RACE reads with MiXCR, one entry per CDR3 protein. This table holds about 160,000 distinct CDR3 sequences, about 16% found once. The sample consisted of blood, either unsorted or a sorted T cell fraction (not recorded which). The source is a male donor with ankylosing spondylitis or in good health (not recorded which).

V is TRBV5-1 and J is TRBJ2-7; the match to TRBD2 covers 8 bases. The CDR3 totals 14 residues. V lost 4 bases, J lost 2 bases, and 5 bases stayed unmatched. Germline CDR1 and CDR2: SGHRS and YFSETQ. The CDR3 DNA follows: TGCGCCAGCAGCACCCCAGCGGGGGCCTACGAGCAGTACTTC. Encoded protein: CASSTPAGAYEQYF.

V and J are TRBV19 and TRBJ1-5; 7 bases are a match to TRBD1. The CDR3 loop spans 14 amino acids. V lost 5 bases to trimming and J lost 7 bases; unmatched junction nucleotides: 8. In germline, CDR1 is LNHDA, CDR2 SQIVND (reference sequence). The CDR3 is CASSHSDRDQPQHF. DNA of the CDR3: TGTGCCAGTAGTCACTCAGACAGGGACCAGCCCCAGCATTTT.

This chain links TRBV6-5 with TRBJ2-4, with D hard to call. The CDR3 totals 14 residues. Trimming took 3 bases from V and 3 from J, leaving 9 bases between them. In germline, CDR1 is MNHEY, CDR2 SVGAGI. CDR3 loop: CASSYSELKNIQYF. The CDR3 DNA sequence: TGTGCCAGCAGTTATTCGGAACTCAAAAACATTCAGTACTTC.

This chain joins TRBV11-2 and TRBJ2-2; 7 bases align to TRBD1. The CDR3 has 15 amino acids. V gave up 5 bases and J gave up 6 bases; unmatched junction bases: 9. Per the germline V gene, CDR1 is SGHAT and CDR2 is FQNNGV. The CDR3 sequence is CASSPRQGTAGELFF. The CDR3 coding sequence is TGTGCCAGCAGCCCCCGACAGGGTACGGCCGGGGAGCTGTTTTTT.

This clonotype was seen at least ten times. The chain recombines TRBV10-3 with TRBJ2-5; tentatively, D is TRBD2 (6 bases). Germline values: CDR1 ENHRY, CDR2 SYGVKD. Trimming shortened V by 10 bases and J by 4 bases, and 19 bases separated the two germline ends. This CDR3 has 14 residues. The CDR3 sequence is CATTVGRDAETQYF. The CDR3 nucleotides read TGTGCCACCACGGTGGGGCGGGATGCAGAGACCCAGTACTTC.

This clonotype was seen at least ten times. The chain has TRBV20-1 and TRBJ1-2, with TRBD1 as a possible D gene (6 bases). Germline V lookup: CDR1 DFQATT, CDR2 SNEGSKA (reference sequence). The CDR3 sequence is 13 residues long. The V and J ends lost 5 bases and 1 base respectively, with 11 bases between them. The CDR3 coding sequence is TGCAGTGCTCGTCGACAGGTTAACTATGGCTACACCTTC. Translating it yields CSARRQVNYGYTF.

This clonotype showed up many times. CDR3 sequence reads: CASSDRTTDTQYF. CDR3 nucleotides: TGCGCCAGCAGTGATCGGACCACAGATACGCAGTATTTT. V gene TRBV10-2 combines with J gene TRBJ2-3; D uncertain. The CDR3 contains 13 residues. In germline, CDR1 is WSHSY, CDR2 SAAADI. V shed 3 bases and J shed 2 bases, with 6 bases lying between them.

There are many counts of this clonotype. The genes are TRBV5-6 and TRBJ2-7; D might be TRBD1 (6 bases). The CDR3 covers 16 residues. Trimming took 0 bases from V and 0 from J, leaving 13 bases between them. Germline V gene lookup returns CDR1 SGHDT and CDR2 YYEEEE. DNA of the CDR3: TGTGCCAGCAGCTTGGAGTCCAGGGGCTTCTCCTACGAGCAGTACTTC. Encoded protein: CASSLESRGFSYEQYF. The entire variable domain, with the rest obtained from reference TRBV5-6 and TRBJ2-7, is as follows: DAGVTQSPTHLIKTRGQQVTLRCSPKSGHDTVSWYQQALGQGPQFIFQYYEEEERQRGNFPDRFSGHQFPNYSSELNVNALLLGDSALYLCASSLESRGFSYEQYFGPGTRLTVT.

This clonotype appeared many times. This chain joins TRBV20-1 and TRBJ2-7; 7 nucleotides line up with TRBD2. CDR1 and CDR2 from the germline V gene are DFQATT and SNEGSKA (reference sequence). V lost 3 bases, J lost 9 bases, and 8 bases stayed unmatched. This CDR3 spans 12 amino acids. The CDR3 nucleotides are TGCAGTGCTAGGCCTGGGGGGGAACTGCAGTACTTC. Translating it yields CSARPGGELQYF.

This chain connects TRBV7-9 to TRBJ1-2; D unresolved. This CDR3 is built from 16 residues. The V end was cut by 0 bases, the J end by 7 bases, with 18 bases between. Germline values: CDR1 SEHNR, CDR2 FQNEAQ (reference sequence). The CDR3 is CASSLAGEAIRSGYTF. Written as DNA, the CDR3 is TGTGCCAGCAGCTTAGCTGGGGAGGCAATAAGATCTGGCTACACCTTC.

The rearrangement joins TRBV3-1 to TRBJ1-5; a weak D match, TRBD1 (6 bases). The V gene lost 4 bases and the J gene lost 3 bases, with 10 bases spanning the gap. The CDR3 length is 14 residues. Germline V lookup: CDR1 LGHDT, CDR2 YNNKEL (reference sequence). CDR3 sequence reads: CASSPGTLNQPQHF. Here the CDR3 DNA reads TGTGCCAGCAGCCCCGGGACACTCAATCAGCCCCAGCATTTT.

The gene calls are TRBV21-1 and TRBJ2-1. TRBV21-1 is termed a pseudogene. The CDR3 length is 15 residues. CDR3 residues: CASNNVAGAYNEQFF. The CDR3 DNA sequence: TGTGCCAGCAATAACGTCGCGGGAGCTTACAATGAGCAGTTCTTC.

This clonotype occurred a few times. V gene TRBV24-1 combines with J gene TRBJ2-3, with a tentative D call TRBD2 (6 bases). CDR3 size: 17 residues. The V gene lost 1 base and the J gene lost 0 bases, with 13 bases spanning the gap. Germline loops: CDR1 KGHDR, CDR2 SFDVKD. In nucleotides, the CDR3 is TGTGCCACCAGTGATTTACGGAGCGGGCTTAGCACAGATACGCAGTATTTT. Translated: CATSDLRSGLSTDTQYF.

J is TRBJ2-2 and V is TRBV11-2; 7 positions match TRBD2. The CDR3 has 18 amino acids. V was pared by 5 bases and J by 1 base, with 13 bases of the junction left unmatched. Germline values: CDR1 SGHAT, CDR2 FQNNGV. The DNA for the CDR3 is TGTGCCAGCAGCCCGCGATATAGGGCTAGCGGGAACACCGGGGAGCTGTTTTTT. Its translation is CASSPRYRASGNTGELFF.

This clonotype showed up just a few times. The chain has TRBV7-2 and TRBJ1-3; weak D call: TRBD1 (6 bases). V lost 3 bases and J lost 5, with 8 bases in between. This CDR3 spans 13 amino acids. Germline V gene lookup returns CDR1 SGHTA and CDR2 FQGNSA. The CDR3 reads CASSFDRRNTIYF. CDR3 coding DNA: TGTGCCAGCAGCTTCGACAGGCGAAACACCATATATTTT.

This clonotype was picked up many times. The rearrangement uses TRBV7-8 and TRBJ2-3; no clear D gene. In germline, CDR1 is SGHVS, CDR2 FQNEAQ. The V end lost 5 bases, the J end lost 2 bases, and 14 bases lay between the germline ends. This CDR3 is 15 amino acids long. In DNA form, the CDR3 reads TGTGCCAGCAGCCGGTGGATCGTGGACACAGATACGCAGTATTTT. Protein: CASSRWIVDTDTQYF.

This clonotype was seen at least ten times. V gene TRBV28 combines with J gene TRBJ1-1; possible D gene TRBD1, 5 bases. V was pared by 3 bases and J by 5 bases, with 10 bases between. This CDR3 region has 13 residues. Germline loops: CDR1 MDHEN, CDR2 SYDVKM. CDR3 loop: CASSLGDRTEAFF. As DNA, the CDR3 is TGTGCCAGCAGTTTGGGGGATAGGACTGAAGCTTTCTTT.

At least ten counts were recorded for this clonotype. The DNA of the CDR3 is TGTGCCAGCAGAAGGGGAGATCAGCCCCAGCATTTT. Its protein product is CASRRGDQPQHF. V gene TRBV12-3 or TRBV12-4 combines with J gene TRBJ1-5, with D possibly matching TRBD1 (5 bases). Trimming removed 6 bases at V and 5 bases at J, with 8 bases between. The CDR3 covers 12 residues.

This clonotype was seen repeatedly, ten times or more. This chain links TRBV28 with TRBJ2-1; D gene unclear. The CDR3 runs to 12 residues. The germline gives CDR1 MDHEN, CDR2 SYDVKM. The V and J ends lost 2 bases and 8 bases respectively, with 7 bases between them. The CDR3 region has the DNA TGTGCCAGCAGTTTAGGTGCTTATGAGCAGTTCTTC. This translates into CASSLGAYEQFF. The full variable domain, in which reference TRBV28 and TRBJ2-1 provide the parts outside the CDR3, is DVKVTQSSRYLVKRTGEKVFLECVQDMDHENMFWYRQDPGLGLRLIYFSYDVKMKEKGDIPEGYSVSREKKERFSLILESASTNQTSMYLCASSLGAYEQFFGPGTRLTVL.